These 30 T cell receptor beta chains were all obtained from the same sample, sequenced in a study of OX40 agonist ivuxolimab in advanced cancers. Clones were sequenced by immunoSEQ multiplex PCR, and TCRdb holds only the in-frame ones, with some missing. The sample includes fewer than 85,000 clones, 70% to 80% of them seen just once. The sequences come from CD4+ or CD8+ T cells sorted from blood, collected in a trial of the OX40 agonist ivuxolimab. Receptors originate from an adult with an advanced solid tumor such as melanoma, head and neck, liver or kidney cancer.

The rearrangement joins TRBV20-1 to TRBJ1-1, with a weak D call TRBD1 (5 bases). V gave up 5 bases and J gave up 7 bases, with 11 bases separating them. Germline CDR1 and CDR2: DFQATT and SNEGSKA (reference sequence). CDR3 size: 11 residues. CDR3 bases: TGCAGTGCTCTCCGACAGTTTGAAGCTTTCTTT. Residues: CSALRQFEAFF.

The chain joins TRBV28 to TRBJ2-5; 15 bases are a match to TRBD2. The germline gives CDR1 MDHEN, CDR2 SYDVKM. V dropped 6 bases and J dropped 5; count of bases not matched to a gene: 13. The CDR3 contains 18 residues. Here the CDR3 DNA reads TGTGCCAGCAGGAGCGGACTAGCGGGAGGGCCCCACAGGGAGACCCAGTACTTC. Protein: CASRSGLAGGPHRETQYF.

This clone was detected many times. At the DNA level, this CDR3 is encoded by other sequences in the same sample as well. The V and J genes are TRBV30 and TRBJ1-6; D gene unclear. Germline CDR1 GTSNPN, CDR2 SVGIG (reference sequence). The CDR3 is made up of 12 amino acids. V shed 5 bases and J shed 7 bases, with 9 bases lying between them. The CDR3 DNA reads TGTGCCTGGCAAAGGGAGAATTCACCCCTCCACTTT. This encodes CAWQRENSPLHF.

The chain combines TRBV7-3 with TRBJ2-3; the match to TRBD1 covers 10 bases. Per germline, CDR1 SGHTA and CDR2 FQGTGA. V shed 2 bases, J shed 0 bases, and the junction held 11 bases outside the gene matches. The CDR3 has 19 amino acids. This CDR3 reads CASSLVGLGTGASTDTQYF. CDR3 sequence (DNA): TGTGCCAGCAGCTTAGTCGGGTTGGGGACAGGGGCGAGCACAGATACGCAGTATTTT.

V and J are TRBV5-1 and TRBJ1-2; D is unclear. Per germline, CDR1 SGHRS and CDR2 YFSETQ. V lost 5 bases to trimming and J lost 8 bases, with 16 bases between them. This CDR3 is 13 amino acids long. The CDR3 nucleotides are TGCGCCAGCAGTATGAGAACTGGTGGAGGCTACACCTTC. It translates to CASSMRTGGGYTF.

This chain links TRBV2 with TRBJ2-4; TRBD1 might be the D (5 bases). Trimming pared 2 bases from V and 0 bases from J, leaving 14 bases between. This CDR3 is built from 17 residues. The germline CDR1 and CDR2 sequences are SNHLY and FYNNEI. This CDR3 reads CASSERTLPLAKNIQYF. The DNA for the CDR3 is TGTGCCAGCAGTGAAAGGACACTTCCCTTAGCCAAAAACATTCAGTACTTC.

DNA of the CDR3: TGCGCCAGCAGCCTGGGATCTAGCGGGACCTACAATGAGCAGTTCTTC. Translated, it gives CASSLGSSGTYNEQFF. V usage is TRBV5-1 and J usage is TRBJ2-1; 9 bases are shared with TRBD2. Looked up from germline, CDR1 is SGHRS and CDR2 is YFSETQ. This CDR3 spans 16 amino acids. J lost 2 bases, V lost 4 bases, and 7 bases had no gene match.

The genes are TRBV6-1 and TRBJ2-7; 7 bases are shared with TRBD2. The CDR3 is 15 residues long. V lost 6 bases and J lost 0; bases outside the gene matches: 8. The germline V gene encodes CDR1 MNHNS and CDR2 SASEGT. The CDR3 coding sequence is TGTGCCAGCAGGCAAGGGAGGGGACCCTCCTACGAGCAGTACTTC. It yields the protein CASRQGRGPSYEQYF.

The V and J genes are TRBV18 and TRBJ1-6; D may be TRBD1 (5 bases). In germline, CDR1 is KGHSH, CDR2 LQKENI. The CDR3 extends over 16 amino acids. The V end was cut by 3 bases, the J end by 7 bases, with 16 bases between. CDR3: CASSPRTTETNSPLHF. DNA of the CDR3: TGTGCCAGCTCACCCCGGACGACAGAGACGAATTCACCCCTCCACTTT.

This chain links TRBV5-1 with TRBJ1-5, with D maybe TRBD1 (5 bases). This CDR3 comprises 16 residues. V dropped 0 bases and J dropped 6 bases, with 16 bases sitting between them. Germline V gene sequence: CDR1 SGHRS, CDR2 YFSETQ. CDR3 region: CASSLGSGQDSQPQHF. The CDR3 nucleotides are TGCGCCAGCAGCTTGGGGTCAGGCCAAGACAGTCAGCCCCAGCATTTT. The full variable domain, its missing parts supplied by reference TRBV5-1 and TRBJ1-5, is KAGVTQTPRYLIKTRGQQVTLSCSPISGHRSVSWYQQTPGQGLQFLFEYFSETQRNKGNFPGRFSGRQFSNSRSEMNVSTLELGDSALYLCASSLGSGQDSQPQHFGDGTRLSIL.

DNA for the CDR3: TGTGCCAGCAGTTTTGGGACAGGGGGCGTCGAGCAGTACTTC. It encodes CASSFGTGGVEQYF. The chain is built from TRBV6-6 and TRBJ2-7, with 12 bases identical to TRBD1. J was trimmed by 6 bases and V by 4 bases; bases with no gene match: 4. Germline CDR1 is MNHNY and CDR2 is SVGAGI (reference sequence). This CDR3 has 14 residues.

V gene TRBV19 combines with J gene TRBJ2-5, with D uncertain. Germline CDR1 is LNHDA and CDR2 is SQIVND (reference sequence). This CDR3 spans 13 amino acids. Trimming pared 4 bases from V and 0 bases from J, leaving 6 bases between. CDR3: CASSNSHQETQYF. The CDR3 region has the DNA TGTGCCAGTAGTAACAGCCACCAAGAGACCCAGTACTTC.

The chain joins TRBV4-2 to TRBJ2-5; D is possibly TRBD1 (6 bases). The V end lost 1 base, the J end lost 1 base, and 13 bases lay between the germline ends. This CDR3 has 16 amino acids. The germline V gene encodes CDR1 LGHNA and CDR2 YNFKEQ. CDR3 coding DNA: TGTGCCAGCAGCCAAGCAAGCGGACAGTCCCAAGAGACCCAGTACTTC. Its translation is CASSQASGQSQETQYF.

This sequence joins TRBV6-5 and TRBJ2-5; D is perhaps TRBD2 (5 bases). The CDR3 extends over 14 amino acids. With 6 bases removed from V and 2 bases from J, the gap between germline ends came to 13 bases. CDR1 and CDR2 (germline): MNHEY, SVGAGI. The CDR3, as DNA: TGTGCCAGCAGGGAATTGGACTTACAAGAGACCCAGTACTTC. This codes for CASRELDLQETQYF.

The chain links TRBV30 to TRBJ2-1; the D gene is possibly TRBD1 (6 bases). CDR1 and CDR2 from the germline V gene are GTSNPN and SVGIG (reference sequence). V was pared by 5 bases and J by 4 bases, with 9 bases between. The CDR3 has 12 amino acids. For the CDR3, the DNA is TGTGCCTGGGCGGACAGTTACAATGAGCAGTTCTTC. Amino acids: CAWADSYNEQFF.

V is TRBV5-1 and J is TRBJ2-1, with D hard to call. This CDR3 has 14 amino acids. The V and J ends lost 3 bases and 4 bases respectively, with 11 bases between them. Germline V gene data show CDR1 as SGHRS and CDR2 as YFSETQ. This CDR3 reads CASSSQNPYNEQFF. The CDR3 region has the DNA TGCGCCAGCAGCTCCCAGAATCCATACAATGAGCAGTTCTTC.

This clone was observed a few times. The V and J genes are TRBV30 and TRBJ2-7; D is unclear. This CDR3 is 11 amino acids long. V dropped 3 bases and J dropped 6 bases, with 9 bases sitting between them. Per the germline V gene, CDR1 is GTSNPN and CDR2 is SVGIG (reference sequence). CDR3 bases: TGTGCCTGGAGCGCGTCTTCCGAGCAGTACTTC. Translation gives CAWSASSEQYF.

This clone was seen only a few times. The chain combines TRBV7-2 with TRBJ2-7; 8 bases fit TRBD1. The length of the CDR3 is 14 residues. V lost 3 bases and J lost 3; bases outside the gene matches: 4. Looked up from germline, CDR1 is SGHTA and CDR2 is FQGNSA. CDR3 nucleotides: TGTGCCAGCAGCTTTGACAGGGGCCGCTACGAGCAGTACTTC. It is translated as CASSFDRGRYEQYF.

This clone was counted once. This chain links TRBV5-6 with TRBJ1-1; D ambiguous. The CDR3 consists of 15 residues. Trimming left V 1 base short and J 7 bases short, with 17 bases between. The V gene's germline CDR1 is SGHDT and CDR2 YYEEEE. CDR3: CASSLIGPLAHEAFF. The CDR3 nucleotides are TGTGCCAGCAGCTTGATCGGCCCCTTGGCTCATGAAGCTTTCTTT.

The V call is TRBV7-8, the J call TRBJ2-1; 10 bases align to TRBD2. The V gene's germline CDR1 is SGHVS and CDR2 FQNEAQ. The CDR3 runs 15 residues. V shed 5 bases, J shed 8 bases, and the junction held 9 bases outside the gene matches. CDR3 in DNA: TGTGCCAGCAGCGTCGGGGGACTAGCGTCGGATGAGCAGTTCTTC. Translating gives CASSVGGLASDEQFF.

This clone was seen just once. The chain joins TRBV19 to TRBJ1-2; 8 positions match TRBD1. Germline V gene data show CDR1 as LNHDA and CDR2 as SQIVND (reference sequence). The CDR3 sequence is 16 residues long. The V and J ends lost 2 bases and 5 bases, in that order; junction bases with no gene match: 10. The CDR3 DNA follows: TGTGCCAGTAGTATATTAACCGGGACAGGAGGATATGGCTACACCTTC. It yields the protein CASSILTGTGGYGYTF.

For this clone: A much larger clone is a single base away; this may be a read error. Distinct nucleotide sequences in the sample also encode this CDR3. V is TRBV30 and J is TRBJ1-2; D not resolved. Germline V gives CDR1 GTSNPN, CDR2 SVGIG (reference sequence). This CDR3 has 12 amino acids. Trimming pared 3 bases from V and 4 bases from J, leaving 9 bases between. The CDR3 here is CAWSEQSYGYTF. The CDR3 DNA reads as TGTGCCTGGAGCGAACAGAGCTATGGCTACACCTTC.

The rearrangement links TRBV6-5 to TRBJ2-7, with 8 positions matching TRBD1. The CDR3 is 16 residues long. Germline V gives CDR1 MNHEY, CDR2 SVGAGI. Trimming at V came to 4 bases and at J to 6 bases, leaving 14 bases not matched to a gene. The CDR3 bases are TGTGCCAGCAGTTTGACAGGGGCTCCTTTTCCAGGCGAGCAGTACTTC. This codes for CASSLTGAPFPGEQYF.

This chain uses TRBV7-3 with TRBJ2-3; D is ambiguous. CDR1 SGHTA and CDR2 FQGTGA come from the germline V gene. Trimming pared 5 bases from V and 8 bases from J, leaving 14 bases between. The CDR3 is 13 amino acids. Here the CDR3 DNA reads TGTGCCAGCAGCCCGGTTCGTTCCGGTACGCAGTATTTT. It specifies CASSPVRSGTQYF.

This sequence joins TRBV4-1 and TRBJ2-7, with TRBD1 matching 11 bases. The J segment lost 3 bases and the V segment lost 3 bases, leaving 10 bases of the junction unmatched. The CDR3 is 17 amino acids. Germline V gives CDR1 MGHRA, CDR2 YSYEKL. The CDR3 loop reads CASSQPRDRGFDYEQYF. The CDR3, as DNA: TGCGCCAGCAGCCAGCCGCGGGACAGGGGGTTTGACTACGAGCAGTACTTC.

The J gene is TRBJ2-7, the V gene TRBV4-1; D uncertain. Trimming left V 1 base short and J 6 bases short, with 13 bases between. Per germline, CDR1 MGHRA and CDR2 YSYEKL. The CDR3 is 14 residues long. The CDR3 coding sequence is TGCGCCAGCAGCCAAGTGGTCGGGCAGTCCGAGCAGTACTTC. Translation gives CASSQVVGQSEQYF.

The rearrangement links TRBV7-3 to TRBJ1-1, with unresolved D. The V and J ends lost 7 bases and 0 bases respectively, with 12 bases between them. The germline V gene encodes CDR1 SGHTA and CDR2 FQGTGA. The CDR3 is made up of 14 amino acids. As DNA, the CDR3 is TGTGCCAGCAAGGCAGAACACATGAACACTGAAGCTTTCTTT. Protein: CASKAEHMNTEAFF.

The chain joins TRBV18 to TRBJ1-6, with D maybe TRBD1 (6 bases). Deletions cut 3 bases from V and 5 bases from J, with 14 bases between. Germline assignment: CDR1 KGHSH and CDR2 LQKENI. The CDR3 totals 16 residues. CDR3 DNA sequence: TGTGCCAGCTCACCGCCCGCGGGGGCCCATAATTCACCCCTCCACTTT. Protein sequence: CASSPPAGAHNSPLHF.

The rearrangement uses TRBV7-9 and TRBJ2-1; D unclear. From germline, CDR1 is SEHNR and CDR2 FQNEAQ (reference sequence). This CDR3 contains 13 residues. V dropped 1 base and J dropped 6 bases, with 7 bases sitting between them. CDR3 loop: CASSLGVSNEQFF. The CDR3, as DNA: TGTGCCAGCAGCTTAGGGGTTTCCAATGAGCAGTTCTTC.

CDR3 bases: TGTGCCTGGAGTCCCTTTGAGGGTTACACTGAAGCTTTCTTT. Translated: CAWSPFEGYTEAFF. This rearrangement joins TRBV30 to TRBJ1-1; D ambiguous. Germline-derived CDR1 and CDR2 are GTSNPN and SVGIG (reference sequence). Trimming cost V 2 bases and J 3 bases, with 13 bases left between them. The CDR3 contains 14 residues.